The clone carrying this T cell receptor (beta chain) was recorded at least ten times. The antigen is not known. These data belong to a study of early T cells in non-severe SARS-CoV-2 infection. Study-wide points: Using VDJdb, the matching emphasized anti-spike CD8 responses while missing private and CD4 specificities.

There are 14 residues in the CDR3. In germline, CDR1 is WSHSY, CDR2 SAAADI. The germline V and J ends were trimmed by 6 bases and 1 base, with 9 bases remaining between them. Tagging with unique molecular identifiers was applied to individual cDNA molecules. Via MiXCR, TCRdb re-called the 5' RACE reads, giving one row per CDR3 protein. Of tens of thousands of distinct CDR3 sequences detected, 13% to 15% appear once; the ten largest clones hold 3.5% to 5%. The sequencing used whole blood, collected at baseline. V usage is TRBV10-2 and J usage is TRBJ2-2; D possibly corresponds to TRBD1 (5 bases). This clonotype was sampled from an adult who was a healthcare worker with PCR-confirmed SARS-CoV-2 infection or an uninfected control (not recorded which). CDR3: CASRTGLNTGELFF. The CDR3 nucleotides are TGCGCCAGCAGAACAGGTCTGAACACCGGGGAGCTGTTTTTT.